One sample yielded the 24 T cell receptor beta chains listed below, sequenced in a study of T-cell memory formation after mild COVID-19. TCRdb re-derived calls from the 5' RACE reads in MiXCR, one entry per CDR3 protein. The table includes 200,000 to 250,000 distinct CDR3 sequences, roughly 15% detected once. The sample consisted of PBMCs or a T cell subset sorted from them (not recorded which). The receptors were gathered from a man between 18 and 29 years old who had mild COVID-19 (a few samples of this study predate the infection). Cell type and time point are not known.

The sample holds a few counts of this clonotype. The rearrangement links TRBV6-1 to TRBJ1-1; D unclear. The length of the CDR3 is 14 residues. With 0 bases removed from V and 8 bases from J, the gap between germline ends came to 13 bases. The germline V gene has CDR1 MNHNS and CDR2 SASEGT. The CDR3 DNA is TGTGCCAGCAGTGAAGCCGGGGATGGGAACGAAGCTTTCTTT. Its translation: CASSEAGDGNEAFF.

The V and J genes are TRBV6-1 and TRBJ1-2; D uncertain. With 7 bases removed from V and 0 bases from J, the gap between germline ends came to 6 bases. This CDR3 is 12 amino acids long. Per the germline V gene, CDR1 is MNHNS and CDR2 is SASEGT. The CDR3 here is CASNPANYGYTF. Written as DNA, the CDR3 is TGTGCCAGCAACCCAGCTAACTATGGCTACACCTTC.

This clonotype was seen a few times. The CDR3 sequence is CASSSKGMRTGESYEQYV. Written as DNA, the CDR3 is TGTGCCAGCAGCAGTAAGGGGATGCGGACAGGGGAGTCCTACGAGCAGTACGTC. This chain joins TRBV7-6 and TRBJ2-7; 9 bases are shared with TRBD1. V trimming: 5 bases; J trimming: 1 base; junction bases outside the gene matches: 15. This CDR3 comprises 18 residues. CDR1 is SGHVS and CDR2 is FNYEAQ in the germline V gene.

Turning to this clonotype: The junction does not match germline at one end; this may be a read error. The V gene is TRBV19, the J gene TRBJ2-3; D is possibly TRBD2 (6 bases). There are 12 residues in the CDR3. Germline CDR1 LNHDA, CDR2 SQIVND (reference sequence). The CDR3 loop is CASTSRTDTQYF. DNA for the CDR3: TGTGCGAGTACTAGCCGCACAGATACGCAGTATTTT.

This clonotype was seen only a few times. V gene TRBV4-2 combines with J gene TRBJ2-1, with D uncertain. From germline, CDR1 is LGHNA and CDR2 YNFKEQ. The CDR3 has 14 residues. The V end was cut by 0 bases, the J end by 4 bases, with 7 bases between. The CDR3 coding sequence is TGTGCCAGCAGCCAAGAAAGGAAGTACAATGAGCAGTTCTTC. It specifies CASSQERKYNEQFF.

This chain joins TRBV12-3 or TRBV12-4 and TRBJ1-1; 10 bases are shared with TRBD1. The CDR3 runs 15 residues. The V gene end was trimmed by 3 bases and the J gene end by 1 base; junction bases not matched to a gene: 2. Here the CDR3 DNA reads TGTGCCAGCAGTTTGGGACAGGGGAGGAACACTGAAGCTTTCTTT. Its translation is CASSLGQGRNTEAFF.

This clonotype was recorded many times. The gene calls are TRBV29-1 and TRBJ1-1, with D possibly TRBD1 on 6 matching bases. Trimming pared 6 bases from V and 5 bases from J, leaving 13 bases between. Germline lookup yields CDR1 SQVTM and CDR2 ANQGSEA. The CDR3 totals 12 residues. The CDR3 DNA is TGCAGCGTGAGTACAGGGTTGACTGAAGCTTTCTTT. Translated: CSVSTGLTEAFF.

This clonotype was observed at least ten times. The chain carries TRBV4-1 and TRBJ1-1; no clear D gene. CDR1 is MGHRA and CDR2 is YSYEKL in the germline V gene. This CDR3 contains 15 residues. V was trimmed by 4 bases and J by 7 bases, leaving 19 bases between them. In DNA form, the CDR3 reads TGCGCCAGCAGCCCCTTTTGGTTCGCCAAAAATGAAGCTTTCTTT. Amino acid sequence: CASSPFWFAKNEAFF.

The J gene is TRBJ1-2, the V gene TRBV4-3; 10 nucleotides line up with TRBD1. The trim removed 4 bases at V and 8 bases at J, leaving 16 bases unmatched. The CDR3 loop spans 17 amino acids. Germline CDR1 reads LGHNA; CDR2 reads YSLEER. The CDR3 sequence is CASSPYTPGQGKGGYTF. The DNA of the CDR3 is TGCGCCAGCAGCCCGTACACCCCGGGACAGGGGAAAGGGGGCTACACCTTC.

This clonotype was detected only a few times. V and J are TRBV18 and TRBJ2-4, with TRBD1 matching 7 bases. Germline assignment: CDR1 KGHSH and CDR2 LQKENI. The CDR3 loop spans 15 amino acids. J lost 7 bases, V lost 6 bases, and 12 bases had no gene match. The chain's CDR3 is CASSPTGTEGNIQYF. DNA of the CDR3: TGTGCCAGCTCGCCGACAGGGACCGAGGGGAACATTCAGTACTTC.

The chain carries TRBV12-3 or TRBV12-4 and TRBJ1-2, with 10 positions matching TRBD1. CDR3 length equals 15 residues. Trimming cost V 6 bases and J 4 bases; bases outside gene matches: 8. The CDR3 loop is CASRRQGADPYGYTF. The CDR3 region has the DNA TGTGCCAGCAGACGACAGGGGGCCGACCCCTATGGCTACACCTTC.

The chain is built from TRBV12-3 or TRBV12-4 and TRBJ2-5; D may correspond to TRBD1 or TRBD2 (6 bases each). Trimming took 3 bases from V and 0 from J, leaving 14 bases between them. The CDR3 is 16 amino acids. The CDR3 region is CASSLYRGQYQETQYF. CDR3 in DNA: TGTGCCAGCAGTTTGTATCGGGGGCAGTACCAAGAGACCCAGTACTTC.

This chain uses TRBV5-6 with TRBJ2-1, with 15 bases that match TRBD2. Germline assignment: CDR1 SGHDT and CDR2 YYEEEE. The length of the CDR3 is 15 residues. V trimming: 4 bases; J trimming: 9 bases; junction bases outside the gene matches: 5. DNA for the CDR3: TGTGCCAGCAGCGCCGGGACTAGCGGGGGGACTGAGCAGTTCTTC. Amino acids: CASSAGTSGGTEQFF.

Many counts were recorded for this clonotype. The DNA of the CDR3 is TGTGCCAGCAGACGGGGCTTAGACTATGGCTACACCTTC. It yields the protein CASRRGLDYGYTF. The rearrangement joins TRBV7-3 to TRBJ1-2; the D gene is possibly TRBD1 (5 bases). V lost 6 bases, J lost 3 bases, and 11 bases lay in between. Germline V gene sequence: CDR1 SGHTA, CDR2 FQGTGA. The CDR3 contains 13 residues.

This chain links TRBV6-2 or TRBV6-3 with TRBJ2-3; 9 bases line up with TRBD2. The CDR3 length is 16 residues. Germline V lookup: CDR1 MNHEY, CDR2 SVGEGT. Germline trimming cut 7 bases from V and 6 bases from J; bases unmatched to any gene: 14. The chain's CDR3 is CASTPRAGGWQDTQYF. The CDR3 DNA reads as TGTGCCAGCACCCCCCGAGCGGGGGGATGGCAGGATACGCAGTATTTT.

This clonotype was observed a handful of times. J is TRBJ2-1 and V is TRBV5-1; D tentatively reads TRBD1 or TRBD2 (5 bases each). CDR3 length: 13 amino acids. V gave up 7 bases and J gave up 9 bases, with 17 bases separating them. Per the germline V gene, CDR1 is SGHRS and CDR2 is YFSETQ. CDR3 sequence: CASSTGPSGEQFF. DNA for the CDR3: TGCGCCAGCTCCACGGGACCCAGTGGTGAGCAGTTCTTC.

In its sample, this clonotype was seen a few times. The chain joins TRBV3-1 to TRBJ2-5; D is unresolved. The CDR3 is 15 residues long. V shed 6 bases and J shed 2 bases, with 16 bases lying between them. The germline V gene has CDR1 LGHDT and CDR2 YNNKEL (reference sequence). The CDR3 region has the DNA TGTGCCAGCAGTCCCTACCTGGGTGGGCAAGAGACCCAGTACTTC. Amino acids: CASSPYLGGQETQYF.

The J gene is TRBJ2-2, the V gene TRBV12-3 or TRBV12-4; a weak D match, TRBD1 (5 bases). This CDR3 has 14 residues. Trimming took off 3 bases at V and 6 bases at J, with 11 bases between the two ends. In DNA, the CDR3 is TGTGCCAGCAGTTTCGGACAAATCCCCGGGGAGCTGTTTTTT. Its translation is CASSFGQIPGELFF.

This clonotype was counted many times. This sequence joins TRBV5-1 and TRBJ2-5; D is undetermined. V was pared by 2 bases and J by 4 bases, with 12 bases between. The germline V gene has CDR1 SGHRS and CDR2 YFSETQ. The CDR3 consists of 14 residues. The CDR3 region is CASSFLDAGETQYF. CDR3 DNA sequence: TGCGCCAGCAGCTTTCTGGACGCTGGAGAGACCCAGTACTTC.

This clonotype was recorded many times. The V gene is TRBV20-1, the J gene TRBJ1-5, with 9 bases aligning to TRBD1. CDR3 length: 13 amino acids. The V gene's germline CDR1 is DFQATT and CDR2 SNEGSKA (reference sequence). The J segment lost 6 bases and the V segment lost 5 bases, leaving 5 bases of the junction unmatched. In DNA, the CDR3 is TGCAGTGCTGCACAGGGGGCTGGTCAGCCCCAGCATTTT. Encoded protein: CSAAQGAGQPQHF.

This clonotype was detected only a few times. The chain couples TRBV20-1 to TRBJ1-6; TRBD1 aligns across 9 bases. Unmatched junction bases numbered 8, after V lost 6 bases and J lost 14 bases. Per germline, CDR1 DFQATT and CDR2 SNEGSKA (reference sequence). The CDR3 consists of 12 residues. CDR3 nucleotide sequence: TGCAGTGCCAGGGACAGGGTGCCAACCCTCCACTTT. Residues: CSARDRVPTLHF.

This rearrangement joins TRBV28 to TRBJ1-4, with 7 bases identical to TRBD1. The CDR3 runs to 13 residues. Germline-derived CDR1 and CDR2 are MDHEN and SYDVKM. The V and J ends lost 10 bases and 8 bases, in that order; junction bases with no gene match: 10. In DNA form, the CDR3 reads TGTGCCACCTACCAGGGGGGAGGAGAAAAACTGTTTTTT. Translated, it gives CATYQGGGEKLFF.

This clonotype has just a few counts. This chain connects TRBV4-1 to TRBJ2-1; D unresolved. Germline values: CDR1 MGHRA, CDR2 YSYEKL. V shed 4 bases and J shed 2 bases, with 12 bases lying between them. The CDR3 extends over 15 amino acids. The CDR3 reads CASSPGPRTYNEQFF. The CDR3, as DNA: TGCGCCAGCAGCCCCGGGCCTAGAACCTACAATGAGCAGTTCTTC.

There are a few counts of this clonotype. For the CDR3, the DNA is TGTGCCAGCAGCCCTCGGGGGGGCACAGATACGCAGTATTTT. Encoded protein: CASSPRGGTDTQYF. The V gene is TRBV6-2 or TRBV6-3, the J gene TRBJ2-3; TRBD2 agrees at 7 bases. Germline CDR1 MNHEY, CDR2 SVGEGT. This CDR3 has 14 residues. The V gene end was trimmed by 6 bases and the J gene end by 1 base; junction bases not matched to a gene: 4.